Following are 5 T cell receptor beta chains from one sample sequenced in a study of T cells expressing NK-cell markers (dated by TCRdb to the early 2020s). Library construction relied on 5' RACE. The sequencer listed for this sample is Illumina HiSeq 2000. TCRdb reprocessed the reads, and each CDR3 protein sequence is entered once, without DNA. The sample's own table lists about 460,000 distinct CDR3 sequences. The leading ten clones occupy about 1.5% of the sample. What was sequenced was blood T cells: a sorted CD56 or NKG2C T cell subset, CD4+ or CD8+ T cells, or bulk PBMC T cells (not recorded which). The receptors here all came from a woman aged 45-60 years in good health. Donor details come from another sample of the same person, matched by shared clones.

This CDR3 is CSVDWGTTDTQYF. The chain is built from TRBV29-1 and TRBJ2-3; TCRdb proposes TRBD1, but this gene call is untestable without DNA. Germline CDR1 SQVTM, CDR2 ANQGSEA. The CDR3 length is 13 residues.

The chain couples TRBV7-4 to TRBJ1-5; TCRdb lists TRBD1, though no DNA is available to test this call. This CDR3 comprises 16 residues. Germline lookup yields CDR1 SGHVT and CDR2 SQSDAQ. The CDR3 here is CASSLGRGPTNQPQHF.

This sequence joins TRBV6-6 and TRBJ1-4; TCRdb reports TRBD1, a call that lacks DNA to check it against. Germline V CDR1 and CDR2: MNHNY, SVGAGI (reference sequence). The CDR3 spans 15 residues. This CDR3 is CASSHRGLDREKLFF.

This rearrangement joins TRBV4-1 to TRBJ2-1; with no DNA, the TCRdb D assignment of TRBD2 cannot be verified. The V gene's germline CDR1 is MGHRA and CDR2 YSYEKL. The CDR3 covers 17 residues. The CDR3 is CASSRGLAGGPGNEQFF.

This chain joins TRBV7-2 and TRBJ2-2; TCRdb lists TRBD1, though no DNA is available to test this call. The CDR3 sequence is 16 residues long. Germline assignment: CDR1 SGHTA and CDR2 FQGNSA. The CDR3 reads CASSLTTGANTGELFF.